The clone carrying this T cell receptor beta chain was counted between two and nine times. V was pared by 6 bases and J by 9 bases, with 21 bases between. The CDR3 runs to 14 residues. MiXCR, applied by TCRdb to the RT-PCR reads, yields one record per CDR3 protein. The top ten clones hold 10% of a sample with about 800,000 distinct CDR3 sequences, 21% of them seen once. These data are taken from a study of response to subunit inactivated influenza vaccine. The origin of this receptor is a man aged 50 or older who received an inactivated influenza vaccine. Sequenced material: PBMCs from blood, taken more than 4 days after vaccination. The rearrangement links TRBV12-3 or TRBV12-4 to TRBJ2-7; the D gene could be TRBD1 or TRBD2 (6 bases each). The CDR3 coding sequence is TGTGCCAGCAGCCCCCAGGGGACTGCAGGCGGGCAGTACTTC. It is translated as CASSPQGTAGGQYF.